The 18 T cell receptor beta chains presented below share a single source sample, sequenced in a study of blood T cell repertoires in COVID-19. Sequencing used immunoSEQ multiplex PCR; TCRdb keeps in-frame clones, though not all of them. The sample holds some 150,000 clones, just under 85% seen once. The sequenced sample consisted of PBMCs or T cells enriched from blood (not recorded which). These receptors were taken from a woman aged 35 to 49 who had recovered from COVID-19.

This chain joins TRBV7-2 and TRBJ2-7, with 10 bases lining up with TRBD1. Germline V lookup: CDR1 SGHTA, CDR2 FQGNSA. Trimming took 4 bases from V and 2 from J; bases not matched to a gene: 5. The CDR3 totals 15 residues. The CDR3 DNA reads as TGTGCCAGCAGCTATGGGACAGGGGCTCCCTACGAGCAGTACTTC. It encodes CASSYGTGAPYEQYF.

In DNA, the CDR3 is TGTGCCAGCAGCTTGGGTGTAGGAGTCTATGGCTACACCTTC. Translated: CASSLGVGVYGYTF. The chain has TRBV5-6 and TRBJ1-2; D is ambiguous. Germline CDR1 and CDR2: SGHDT and YYEEEE. This CDR3 is built from 14 residues. Trimming cost V 0 bases and J 4 bases, with 10 bases left between them.

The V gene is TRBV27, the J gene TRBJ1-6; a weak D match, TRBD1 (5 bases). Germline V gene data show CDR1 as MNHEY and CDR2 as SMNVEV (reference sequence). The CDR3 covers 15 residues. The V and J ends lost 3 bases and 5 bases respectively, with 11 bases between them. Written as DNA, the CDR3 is TGTGCCAGCAGTTTCGGAGGGGATCATAATTCACCCCTCCACTTT. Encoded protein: CASSFGGDHNSPLHF.

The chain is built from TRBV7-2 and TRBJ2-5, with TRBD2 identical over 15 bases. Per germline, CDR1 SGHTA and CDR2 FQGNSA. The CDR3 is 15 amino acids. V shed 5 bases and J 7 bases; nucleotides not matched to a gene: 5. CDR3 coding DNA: TGTGCCAGCAGCCCCCGGACTAGCGGGGGGGGGACCCAGTACTTC. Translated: CASSPRTSGGGTQYF.

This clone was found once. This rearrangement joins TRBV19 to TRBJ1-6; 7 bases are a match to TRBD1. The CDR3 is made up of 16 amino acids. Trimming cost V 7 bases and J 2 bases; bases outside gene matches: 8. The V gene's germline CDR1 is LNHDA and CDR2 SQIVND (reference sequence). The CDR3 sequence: CASNAPGGPYNSPLHF. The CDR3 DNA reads TGTGCCAGTAACGCTCCAGGGGGACCCTATAATTCACCCCTCCACTTT.

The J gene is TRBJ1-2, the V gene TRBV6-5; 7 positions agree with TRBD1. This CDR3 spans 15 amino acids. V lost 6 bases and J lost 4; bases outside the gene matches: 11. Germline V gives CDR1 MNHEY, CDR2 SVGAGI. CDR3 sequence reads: CASSFRGGLGYGYTF. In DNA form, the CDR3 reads TGTGCCAGCAGCTTCCGAGGGGGCTTGGGCTATGGCTACACCTTC.

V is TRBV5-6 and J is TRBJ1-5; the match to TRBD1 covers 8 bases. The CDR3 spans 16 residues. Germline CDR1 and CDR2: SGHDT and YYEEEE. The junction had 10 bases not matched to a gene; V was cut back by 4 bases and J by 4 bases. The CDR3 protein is CASSPWGTGVNQPQHF. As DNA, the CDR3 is TGTGCCAGCAGCCCATGGGGGACAGGCGTAAATCAGCCCCAGCATTTT. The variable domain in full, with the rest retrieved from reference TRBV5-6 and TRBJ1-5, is DAGVTQSPTHLIKTRGQQVTLRCSPKSGHDTVSWYQQALGQGPQFIFQYYEEEERQRGNFPDRFSGHQFPNYSSELNVNALLLGDSALYLCASSPWGTGVNQPQHFGDGTRLSIL.

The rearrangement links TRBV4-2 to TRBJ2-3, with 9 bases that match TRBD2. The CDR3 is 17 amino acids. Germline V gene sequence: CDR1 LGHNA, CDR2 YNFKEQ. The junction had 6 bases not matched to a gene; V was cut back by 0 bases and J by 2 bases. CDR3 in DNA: TGTGCCAGCAGCCAAGATATAGCGGGGGACCACACAGATACGCAGTATTTT. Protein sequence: CASSQDIAGDHTDTQYF.

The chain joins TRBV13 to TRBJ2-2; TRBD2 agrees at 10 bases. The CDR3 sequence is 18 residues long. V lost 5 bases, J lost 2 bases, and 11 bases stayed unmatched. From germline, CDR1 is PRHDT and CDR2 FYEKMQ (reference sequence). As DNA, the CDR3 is TGTGCCAGCAGCCTACTAGCGGGACCCTCATCTAACACCGGGGAGCTGTTTTTT. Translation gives CASSLLAGPSSNTGELFF.

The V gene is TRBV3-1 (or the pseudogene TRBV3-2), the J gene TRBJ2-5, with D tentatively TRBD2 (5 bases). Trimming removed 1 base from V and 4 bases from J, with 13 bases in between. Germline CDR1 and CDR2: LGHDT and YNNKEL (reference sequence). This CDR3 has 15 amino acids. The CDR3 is CASSQARTQSETQYF. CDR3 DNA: TGTGCCAGCAGCCAAGCTAGGACTCAGTCAGAGACCCAGTACTTC.

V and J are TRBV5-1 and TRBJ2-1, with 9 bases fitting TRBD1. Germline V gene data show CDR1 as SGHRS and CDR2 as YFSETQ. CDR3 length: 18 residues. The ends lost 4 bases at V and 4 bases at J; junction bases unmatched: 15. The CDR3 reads CASSLRPQGAVGYNEQFF. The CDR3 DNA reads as TGCGCCAGCAGCCTCCGACCACAGGGGGCCGTAGGTTACAATGAGCAGTTCTTC.

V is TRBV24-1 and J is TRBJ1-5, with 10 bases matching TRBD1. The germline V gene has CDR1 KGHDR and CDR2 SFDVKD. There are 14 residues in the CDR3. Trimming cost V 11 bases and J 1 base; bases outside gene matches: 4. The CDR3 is CAIGTGESNQPQHF. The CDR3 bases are TGTGCCATAGGGACAGGGGAGAGCAATCAGCCCCAGCATTTT.

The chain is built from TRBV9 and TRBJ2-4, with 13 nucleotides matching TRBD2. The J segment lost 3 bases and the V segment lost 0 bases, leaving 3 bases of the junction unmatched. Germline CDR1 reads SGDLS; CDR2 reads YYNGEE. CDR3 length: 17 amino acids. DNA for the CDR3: TGTGCCAGCAGCGTAGAAGGACTAGCGGGAGTCAAAAACATTCAGTACTTC. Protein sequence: CASSVEGLAGVKNIQYF.

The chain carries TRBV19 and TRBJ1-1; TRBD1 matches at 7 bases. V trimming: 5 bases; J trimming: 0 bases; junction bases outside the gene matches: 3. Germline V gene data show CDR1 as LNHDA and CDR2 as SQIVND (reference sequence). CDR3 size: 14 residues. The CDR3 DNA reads TGTGCCAGTAGTCCGCAGGGGGTGAACACTGAAGCTTTCTTT. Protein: CASSPQGVNTEAFF.

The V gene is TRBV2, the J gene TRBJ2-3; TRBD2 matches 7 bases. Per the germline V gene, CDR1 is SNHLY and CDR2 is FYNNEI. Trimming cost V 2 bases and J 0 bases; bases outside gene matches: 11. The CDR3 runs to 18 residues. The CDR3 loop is CASSEPRRGSGSTDTQYF. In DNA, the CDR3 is TGTGCCAGCAGTGAACCCCGTCGTGGTAGCGGGAGCACAGATACGCAGTATTTT.

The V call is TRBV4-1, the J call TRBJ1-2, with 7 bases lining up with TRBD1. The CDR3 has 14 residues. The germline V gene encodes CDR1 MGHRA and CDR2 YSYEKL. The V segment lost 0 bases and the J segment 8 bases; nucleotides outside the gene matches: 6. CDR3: CASSQDGTVRGYTF. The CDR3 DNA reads TGCGCCAGCAGCCAAGACGGGACAGTGCGGGGCTACACCTTC.

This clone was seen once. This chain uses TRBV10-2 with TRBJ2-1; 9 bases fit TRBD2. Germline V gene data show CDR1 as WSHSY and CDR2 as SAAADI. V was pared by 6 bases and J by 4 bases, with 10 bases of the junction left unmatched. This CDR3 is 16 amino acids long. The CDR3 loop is CASSSIAGENYNEQFF. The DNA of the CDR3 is TGCGCCAGCAGCTCTATAGCGGGAGAGAATTACAATGAGCAGTTCTTC.

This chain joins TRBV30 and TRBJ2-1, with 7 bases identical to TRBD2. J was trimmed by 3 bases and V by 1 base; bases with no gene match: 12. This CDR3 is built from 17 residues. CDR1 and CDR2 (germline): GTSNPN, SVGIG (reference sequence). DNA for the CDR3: TGTGCCTGGAGTGGGGGAGAAGGCCTAGCGGACTACAATGAGCAGTTCTTC. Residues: CAWSGGEGLADYNEQFF.